The present T cell receptor (beta chain) was sequenced within a study of post-analysis software for immune sequencing data. The wider study: Both relapsing-remitting and secondary progressive multiple sclerosis featured among the disease courses, as did progressive-relapsing multiple sclerosis.

This clonotype was counted only a few times. Antigen unknown. Germline CDR1 reads SQVTM; CDR2 reads ANQGSEA. The CDR3 is made up of 16 amino acids. Deletions cut 0 bases from V and 2 bases from J, with 16 bases between. Findings and limits, study-wide: With F measure, samples from one preparation batch clustered together strongly. The study found significantly lower normalized Chao1 diversity in multiple sclerosis patients than in controls. Controls had lower frequencies than patients of four or five TRBV segments, which included TRBV5-6, TRBV5-1 and TRBV20-1.

Prepared TCR beta cDNA libraries contained unique molecular identifiers. The T cell input of roughly 0.9 to 11 million gave about half a million cDNA molecules. From the PCR reads, TCRdb called clonotypes with MiXCR, one entry per CDR3 protein. The sample gives about 680,000 distinct CDR3 sequences, approximately 60% of which show up once; approximately 11% is in the top ten. The specimen was blood. The sequence was obtained from a girl aged 2-10 years with multiple sclerosis. The V and J genes are TRBV29-1 and TRBJ1-2, with D unresolved. The CDR3 DNA is TGCAGCGTTGAAGAGTTGGACCACGGAGACAACTATGGCTACACCTTC. As protein: CSVEELDHGDNYGYTF.